The source of this TCR beta chain is a study of cytotoxic CD8 clonotypes in ibrutinib-treated CLL. Study at large: On average, around 85,000 productive rearrangements and 255,043 productive templates per sample. Notes on the study in general: Higher circulating CD8+ T-cell counts strongly accompanied higher baseline clonality, above age-matched healthy donors. Treatment saw public clonotypes, which were uncommon, either contract or stay stable. Sampling of sustained-remission and progressing patients occurred at differing times.

TCRdb keeps only in-frame clones here, not all; method: immunoSEQ multiplex PCR. The repertoire consists of about 76,000 clones, with roughly 85% occurring once and the leading ten covering about 40%. This clone was detected a few times. Its target is unknown. This CDR3 comprises 13 residues. Trimming left V 4 bases short and J 1 base short, with 8 bases between. CDR1 and CDR2 (germline): SGHRS, YFSETQ. This chain uses TRBV5-1 with TRBJ1-1; D is undetermined. The sample in question was PBMCs, obtained after 24 months of ibrutinib treatment. This receptor was obtained from a human donor with chronic lymphocytic leukemia. CDR3 protein: CASSPMRNTEAFF. CDR3 sequence (DNA): TGCGCCAGCAGCCCCATGAGGAACACTGAAGCTTTCTTT.